This record looks at one T cell receptor (beta chain) sequence and its context. Antigen: not known. Germline V lookup: CDR1 LNHDA, CDR2 SQIVND (reference sequence). The germline V and J ends were trimmed by 1 base and 6 bases, with 9 bases remaining between them. The CDR3 spans 14 residues. The primer mix had 60 Vbeta and 13 Jbeta primers. Generated by immunoSEQ multiplex PCR, the TCRdb table keeps only in-frame clones and is missing some. The sample holds about 130,000 clones, 8.5% to 10% seen once. The sample is drawn from a study of cytomegalovirus exposure and HLA in healthy donors. Findings and caveats of the study: Listed as cytomegalovirus-associated were 150 to 200 TCR beta chains.

The material sequenced was PBMCs. V gene TRBV19 combines with J gene TRBJ2-2; D is possibly TRBD1 (6 bases). The receptor was derived from a man aged 40-49 years in good health and CMV-seronegative. CDR3 region: CASSIAGQPGELFF. The DNA of the CDR3 is TGTGCCAGTAGTATAGCCGGACAGCCCGGGGAGCTGTTTTTT.